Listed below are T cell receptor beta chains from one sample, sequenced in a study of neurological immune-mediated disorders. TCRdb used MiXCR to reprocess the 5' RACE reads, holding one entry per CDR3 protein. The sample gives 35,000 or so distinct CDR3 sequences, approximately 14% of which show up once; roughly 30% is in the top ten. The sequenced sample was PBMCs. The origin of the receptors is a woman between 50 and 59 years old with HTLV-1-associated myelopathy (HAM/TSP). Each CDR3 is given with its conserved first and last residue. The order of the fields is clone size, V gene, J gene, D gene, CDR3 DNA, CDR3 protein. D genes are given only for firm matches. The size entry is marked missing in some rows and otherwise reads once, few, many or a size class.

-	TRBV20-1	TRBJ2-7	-	TGCAGTGCTGTCTCGGGGGCGGGGGAAACCTACGAGCAGTACTTC	CSAVSGAGETYEQYF
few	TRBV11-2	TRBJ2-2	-	TGTGCCAGCAGCTTATTAGGCCCCCTGGACCGGAGAACCGGGGAGCTGTTTTTT	CASSLLGPLDRRTGELFF
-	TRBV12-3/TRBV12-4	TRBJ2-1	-	TGTGCCAGCAGTTTAGCTTGGACACACACGCGGGGCTCCAATGAGCAGTTCTTC	CASSLAWTHTRGSNEQFF
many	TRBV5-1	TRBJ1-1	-	TGCGCCAGCAGCCCCAGGGCCGCCGGGGGCGGACACACTGAAGCTTTCTTT	CASSPRAAGGGHTEAFF
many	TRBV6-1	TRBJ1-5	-	TGTGCCAGCCGCCCCGGGGGGGCGGCTCAGCCCCAGCATTTT	CASRPGGAAQPQHF
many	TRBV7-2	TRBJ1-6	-	TGTGCCAGCAGCTTAGGGGGGAGGCTAGGGAGTTATAATTCACCCCTCCACTTT	CASSLGGRLGSYNSPLHF
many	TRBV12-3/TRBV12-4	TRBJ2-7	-	TGTGCCAGCAGTCATATACAGGGGACTACCTACGAGCAGTACTTC	CASSHIQGTTYEQYF
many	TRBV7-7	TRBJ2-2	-	TGTGCTAGCAGCCCTCGGCGGGGCAGTTCGAACACCGGGGAGCTGTTTTTT	CASSPRRGSSNTGELFF
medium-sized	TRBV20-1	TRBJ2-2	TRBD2	TGCAGTGCTAGACCGGGGGGTCGCACCGGGGAGCTGTTTTTT	CSARPGGRTGELFF
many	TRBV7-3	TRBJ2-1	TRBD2	TGTGCCAGCAGCCACTCCCCTGCGGGGGGGCCGGGTGAGCAGTTCTTC	CASSHSPAGGPGEQFF
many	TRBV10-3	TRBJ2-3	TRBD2	TGTGCCATCAGTGACCTAGCGGGGGGGCCAAGAACGCAGTATTTT	CAISDLAGGPRTQYF
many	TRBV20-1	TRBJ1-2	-	TGCAGTGCTAGTAGGGACACCACAGGGTATGGCTACACCTTC	CSASRDTTGYGYTF
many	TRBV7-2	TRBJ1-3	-	TGTGCCAGCAGCATGACAGGCTCTGGAAACACCATATATTTT	CASSMTGSGNTIYF
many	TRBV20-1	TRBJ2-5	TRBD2	TGCAGTGCTAGAGTCCTCCTGACTAGCGGGGGGGCCATGGAGACCCAGTACTTC	CSARVLLTSGGAMETQYF
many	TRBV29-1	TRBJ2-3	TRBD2	TGCAGCGCCGAGCGGGGGGCAAGCACAGATACGCAGTATTTT	CSAERGASTDTQYF
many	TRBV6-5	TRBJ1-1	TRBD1	TGTGCCAGCAGTTACGACAGGGGTCGGGCTTTCTTT	CASSYDRGRAFF
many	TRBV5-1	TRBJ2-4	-	TGCGCCAGCAGCTTCGAGGCAGCCAAAAACATTCAGTACTTC	CASSFEAAKNIQYF
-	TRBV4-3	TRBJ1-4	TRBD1	TGCGCCAGCAGCTTCGAGACAGGGCACGAAAAACTGTTTTTT	CASSFETGHEKLFF
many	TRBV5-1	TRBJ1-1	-	TGCGCCAGCTATCCCACTCAGGGATTCCTTCCGGTATTT	CASYPTQGFLPVF
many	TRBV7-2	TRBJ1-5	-	TGTGCCAGCACCTCACCGGGGGATAGCAATCAGCCCCAGCATTTT	CASTSPGDSNQPQHF
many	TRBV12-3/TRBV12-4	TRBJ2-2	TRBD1	TGTGCCAGCAGTGCCGGGACAGGGGAAACCGGGGAGCTGTTTTTT	CASSAGTGETGELFF
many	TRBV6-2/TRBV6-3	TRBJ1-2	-	TGTGCCAGCAGTTACCCCGGTGGCTACACCTTC	CASSYPGGYTF
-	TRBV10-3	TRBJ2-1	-	TGTGCCATCAGTGAGTTCGAGTCAGGGGCGTACAATGAGCAGTTCTTC	CAISEFESGAYNEQFF
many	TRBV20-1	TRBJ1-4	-	TGCAGTGCAACCGGGACACGGAATGAAAAACTGTTTTTT	CSATGTRNEKLFF
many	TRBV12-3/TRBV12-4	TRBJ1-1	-	TGTGCCAGCAGTCATCGACAGTACACTGAAGCTTTCTTT	CASSHRQYTEAFF
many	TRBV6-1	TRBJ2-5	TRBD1	TGTGCCAGCAGAAAACGGGACAGACAGACCCAGTACTTC	CASRKRDRQTQYF
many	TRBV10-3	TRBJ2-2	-	TGTGCCATCAGTGAGGGACTCCCGAACACCGGGGAGCTGTTTTTT	CAISEGLPNTGELFF
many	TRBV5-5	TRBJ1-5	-	TGTGCCAGCAGCTTGTGGGGGGAAGGGCAGCCCCAGCATTTT	CASSLWGEGQPQHF
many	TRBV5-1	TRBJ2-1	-	TGCGCCAGCAGCTTCCCAGGGGATGAGCAGTTCTTC	CASSFPGDEQFF
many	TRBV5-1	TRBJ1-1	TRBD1	TGCGCCAGCAGCGCCGGACAGGGCCTTTGGAACACTGAAGCTTTCTTT	CASSAGQGLWNTEAFF
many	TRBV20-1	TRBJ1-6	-	TGCAGTGCCGAGCCGAGAGGGTGGGATTTATATTCACCCCTCCACTTT	CSAEPRGWDLYSPLHF
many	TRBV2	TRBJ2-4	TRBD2	TGTGCCAGCAGTGTGGTAGCGGGGGGTTCTGTTTCGGCCAAAAACATTCAGTACTTC	CASSVVAGGSVSAKNIQYF
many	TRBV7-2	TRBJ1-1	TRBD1	TGTGCCAGCAGCCAGGGACAGGGGGGGGTTGAAGCTTTCTTT	CASSQGQGGVEAFF
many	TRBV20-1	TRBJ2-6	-	TGCAGTGCCCCTGGACAAGAGGGGGCCAACGTCCTGACTTTC	CSAPGQEGANVLTF
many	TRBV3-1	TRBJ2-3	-	TGTGCCAGCAGCCTCTCACAAACGCAGTATTTT	CASSLSQTQYF
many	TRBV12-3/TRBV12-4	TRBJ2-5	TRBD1	TGTGCCAGCAGCCCGACAGGGATCGAGACCCAGTACTTC	CASSPTGIETQYF
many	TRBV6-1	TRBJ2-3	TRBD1	TGTGCCACCCTATGGACAGGCAATTCACCAGATACGCAGTATTTT	CATLWTGNSPDTQYF
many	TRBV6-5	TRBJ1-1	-	TGTGCCAGCAGTTACAGGGGGGACACTGAAGCTTTCTTT	CASSYRGDTEAFF
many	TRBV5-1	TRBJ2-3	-	TGCGCCAGCAGCTTGGCCGGAACAGATACGCAGTATTTT	CASSLAGTDTQYF
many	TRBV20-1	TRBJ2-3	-	TGCAGTGCCGCTGAGTTAGGGTTCACAGATACGCAGTATTTT	CSAAELGFTDTQYF
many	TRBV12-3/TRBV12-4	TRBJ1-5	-	TGTGCCAGCAGTTCTGGACTTCAGGGTGGCAATCAGCCCCAGCATTTT	CASSSGLQGGNQPQHF
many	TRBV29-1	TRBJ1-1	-	TGCAGCGTTGAGAGGGGGAGGAAGACTGAAGCTTTCTTT	CSVERGRKTEAFF
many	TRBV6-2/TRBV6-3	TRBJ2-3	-	TGTGCCAGCAGTTCCGGACTCTCCGCAGATACGCAGTATTTT	CASSSGLSADTQYF
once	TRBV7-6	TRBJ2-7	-	TGTGCCAGCAGCCCGCGTGGAGGTATGGTCTACGAGCAGTACTTC	CASSPRGGMVYEQYF
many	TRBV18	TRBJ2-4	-	TGTGCCAGCTCACCACCGGTATCAGGGGAAAACATTCAGTACTTC	CASSPPVSGENIQYF
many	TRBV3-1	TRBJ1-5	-	TGTGCCAGCAGCCCGACTGGCTCCAATCAGCCCCAGCATTTT	CASSPTGSNQPQHF
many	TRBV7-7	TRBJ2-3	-	TGTGCTAGCAGCCAGCCGGGACATCGGTGGGCAGATACGCAGTATTTT	CASSQPGHRWADTQYF
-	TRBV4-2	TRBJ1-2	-	TGTGCCAGCCAAAACAGGAATGGCTACACCTTC	CASQNRNGYTF
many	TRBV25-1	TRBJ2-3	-	TGTGCCAGCAGTGACCCGGATACGCAGTATTTT	CASSDPDTQYF
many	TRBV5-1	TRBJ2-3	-	TGCGCCAGCAGCTTGGCACTCGGGGTAAGGGCGGATACGCAGTATTTT	CASSLALGVRADTQYF
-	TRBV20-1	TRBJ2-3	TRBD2	TGCAGTGCTAGGGGAGCGGGAGTCACAGATACTCACTATTTT	CSARGAGVTDTHYF
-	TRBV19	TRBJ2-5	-	TGTGCCAGTAGTATAGGGGGTCTCGGGGAGACCCAGTACTTC	CASSIGGLGETQYF
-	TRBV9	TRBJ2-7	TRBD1	TGTTCCAGCAGCGTATGGACAGGGAATTACTACGAGCAGTACTTC	CSSSVWTGNYYEQYF
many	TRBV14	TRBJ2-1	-	TGTGCCAGCAGCCAAGAATCGTTGGATCGGCAGTTCTTC	CASSQESLDRQFF